Given below is one TCR beta chain in context. What it binds is not known. The lymph nodes were axillary draining lymph nodes from breast cancer patients. This sample is drawn from a study of breast tumors, draining lymph nodes, adjacent tissues. Findings and caveats of the study: Tumor TCR diversity was below lymph nodes but above nontumor tissue.

TCRdb itself ran the multiplex PCR reads through MiXCR, one entry per CDR3 protein. Among 200,000 to 300,000 distinct CDR3 sequences listed, about 33% were seen once. The TCR originated in a female donor with breast cancer. Some clones in this sample may be carry-over from other donors' samples. The sequenced sample consisted of axillary lymph node tissue.

The chain's CDR3 is CASSEARQGAVMNTEAFF. CDR3 nucleotide sequence: TGTGCCAGCAGTGAAGCTCGACAGGGGGCGGTGATGAACACTGAAGCTTTCTTT. The J gene is TRBJ1-1, the V gene TRBV6-1; 10 bases are shared with TRBD1. This CDR3 is built from 18 residues. CDR1 is MNHNS and CDR2 is SASEGT in the germline V gene. Losses at the gene ends were 0 bases for V and 0 bases for J; bases not matched to a gene: 7.